The rows below give T cell receptor beta chains drawn from one sample of a study of glioma-infiltrating T cells after dendritic cell vaccination. Sequenced by immunoSEQ multiplex PCR; TCRdb stores in-frame clones only, minus some. Of approximately 100,000 clones listed, roughly 79% were seen once; the top ten hold about 12%. The material was blood, obtained before dendritic cell vaccination. These TCRs come from a human donor with glioblastoma. The CDR3 runs from the conserved cysteine through the conserved F or W. A D gene is named only where the DNA matches it firmly. Clone size appears in some rows only: once, few, many, or a class for an expanded clone.

d_gene,v_gene,abundance,j_gene,CDR3nt,CDR3aa
TRBD1,TRBV18,NA,TRBJ2-7,TGTGCCAGCTCACTCCTGTCCGGGACAGGGGGCGACGAGCAGTACTTC,CASSLLSGTGGDEQYF
NA,TRBV7-3,NA,TRBJ2-2,TGTGCCAGCAGCTATGACTCTTACACCGGGGAGCTGTTTTTT,CASSYDSYTGELFF
NA,TRBV7-3,few,TRBJ2-7,TGTGCCAGCAGCACCTATCAGGGCGAGCAGTACTTC,CASSTYQGEQYF
NA,TRBV9,once,TRBJ1-4,TGTGCCAGCAGCCCTGTTCAGACACCGTTTGAAAAACTGTTTTTT,CASSPVQTPFEKLFF
NA,TRBV10-1,NA,TRBJ1-1,TGCGCCAGCAGTGAGCTGTCGGGGGAGATGGCTTTCTTT,CASSELSGEMAFF
NA,TRBV10-3,NA,TRBJ2-3,TGTGCCATCAGTGGGGCAGGGGATGGAGATACGCAGTATTTT,CAISGAGDGDTQYF
NA,TRBV6-5,NA,TRBJ1-1,TGTGCCAGCAGTTACAGGAGGGTAGGGACTGAAGCTTTCTTT,CASSYRRVGTEAFF
NA,TRBV30,NA,TRBJ2-7,TGTGCCTGGAGTACCTCAGGGGAGATCAACGAGCAGTACTTC,CAWSTSGEINEQYF
NA,TRBV4-2,NA,TRBJ2-7,TGTGCCAGCAGCCAAGATCTCCCAGACGAGCAGTACTTC,CASSQDLPDEQYF
NA,TRBV7-9,few,TRBJ1-6,TGTGCCAGCAGCTCCAGCGGTGGGAATTCACCCCTCCACTTT,CASSSSGGNSPLHF
TRBD1,TRBV4-1,few,TRBJ1-6,TGCGCCAGCAGAGACGTCAGGGGGGAATCACCCCTCCACTTT,CASRDVRGESPLHF
NA,TRBV15,NA,TRBJ1-4,TGTGCCACCAGCAGAGAGCGGGACGATGGGTACTTTTATGAAAAACTGTTTTTT,CATSRERDDGYFYEKLFF
TRBD1,TRBV29-1,few,TRBJ1-3,TGCAGCGGTAAAACAGGGGACACCATATATTTT,CSGKTGDTIYF
NA,TRBV18,NA,TRBJ2-7,TGTGCCAGCTCACCGGCGGCAGACCTATTCTACGAGCAGTACTTC,CASSPAADLFYEQYF
NA,TRBV30,NA,TRBJ1-1,TGTGCCTGGAATAGTGAACGCGCTGAAGCTTTCTTT,CAWNSERAEAFF
TRBD2,TRBV2,NA,TRBJ2-1,TGTGCCAGCAAAACTAGCGGGGGATACAATGAGCAGTTCTTC,CASKTSGGYNEQFF
TRBD1,TRBV6-6,NA,TRBJ2-1,TGTGCCAGCAGTTTTACGACAGGGTCGCATGAGCAGTTCTTC,CASSFTTGSHEQFF
NA,TRBV28,NA,TRBJ2-7,TGTGCCAGCAGTAGAGGGATCCACGAGCAGTACTTC,CASSRGIHEQYF
TRBD2,TRBV5-1,NA,TRBJ2-4,TGCGCCAGCAGCTTACTTTCAGGGAGGGAAAACATTCAGTACTTC,CASSLLSGRENIQYF
TRBD2,TRBV10-2,NA,TRBJ2-3,TGCGCCAGCAGGTCGGGGGGGGCCCCAGATACGCAGTATTTT,CASRSGGAPDTQYF
TRBD2,TRBV27,NA,TRBJ2-3,TGTGCCAGCAGTTTATTGTCTAGCGGGGGGGGTACAGATACGCAGTATTTT,CASSLLSSGGGTDTQYF
TRBD2,TRBV9,NA,TRBJ2-3,TGTGCCAGCAGCTTCGGGACTAGCGGATCCACAGATACGCAGTATTTT,CASSFGTSGSTDTQYF
NA,TRBV5-1,NA,TRBJ2-3,TGCGCCAGCAGCATGGGACACGCCACAGATACGCAGTATTTT,CASSMGHATDTQYF
NA,TRBV6-5,NA,TRBJ2-2,TGTGCCAGCCGAGCCGGGGCGAACACCGGGGAGCTGTTTTTT,CASRAGANTGELFF
TRBD2,TRBV19,NA,TRBJ2-7,TGTGCCAGTAGTATAGGCTCCGGGACTAGCGGGCCGTACGAGCAGTACTTC,CASSIGSGTSGPYEQYF
NA,TRBV5-1,few,TRBJ1-2,TGCGCCAGCCAGGAGGATCCCACAACTAACTATGGCTACACCTTC,CASQEDPTTNYGYTF
NA,TRBV29-1,NA,TRBJ1-2,TGCAGCGTTGAGTCTAGGACAGACTATGGCTACACCTTC,CSVESRTDYGYTF
TRBD2,TRBV4-1,NA,TRBJ2-1,TGCGCCAGCAGCAGGATCGCGGGAATAGCGGGGTACAATGAGCAGTTCTTC,CASSRIAGIAGYNEQFF
TRBD2,TRBV2,NA,TRBJ2-1,TGTGCCAGCAGTGGATCGGGACTAGTGTTCAATGAGCAGTTCTTC,CASSGSGLVFNEQFF
NA,TRBV9,NA,TRBJ1-4,TGTGCCAGCAGCGTAGTGAGGCGGGTGTGGAAACTGTTTTTT,CASSVVRRVWKLFF
TRBD2,TRBV7-2,NA,TRBJ2-5,TGTGCCAGCAGCTTAGCTAGCGGGGGGGCCCAAGAGACCCAGTACTTC,CASSLASGGAQETQYF
TRBD2,TRBV30,NA,TRBJ2-3,TGTGCCTGGAGTACTAGCGGGGGGCAAGATACGCAGTATTTT,CAWSTSGGQDTQYF
TRBD1,TRBV19,NA,TRBJ1-5,TGTGCCAGTAGTATAGATCCCCGCGGACAGGGGGATATACATAGCAATCAGCCCCAGCATTTT,CASSIDPRGQGDIHSNQPQHF
TRBD1,TRBV19,NA,TRBJ1-2,TGTGCCAGTAGTTTAAGGACAGGTCTTGGCTACACCTTC,CASSLRTGLGYTF
TRBD1,TRBV4-3,few,TRBJ1-1,TGCGCCAGCAGTCTCCGACAGGGGGCGTGGGGTACTGAAGCTTTCTTT,CASSLRQGAWGTEAFF
TRBD1,TRBV19,NA,TRBJ1-4,TGTGCCAGTAGTACACGGGACAGGGGGTCAAATAATGAAAAACTGTTTTTT,CASSTRDRGSNNEKLFF
NA,TRBV6-1,NA,TRBJ1-1,TGTGCCAGCAGGGACCCCGGAAGGGAGAATTCGAAAGCTTTCTTT,CASRDPGRENSKAFF
NA,TRBV29-1,NA,TRBJ1-2,TGCAGCGGCGGAGACAGCGGGATAACCGATGGCTACACCTTC,CSGGDSGITDGYTF
NA,TRBV7-2,NA,TRBJ2-1,TGTGCCAGCAGGTACGCCCTCGGGGTGTATTATGAGCAGTTCTTC,CASRYALGVYYEQFF
NA,TRBV5-8,NA,TRBJ2-6,TGTGCCAGCAGCACCGACATTTCTGGGGCCAACGTCCTGACTTTC,CASSTDISGANVLTF
TRBD1,TRBV6-1,NA,TRBJ2-3,TGTGCCAGCACGTTTGGGACAGACAGCACAGATACGCAGTATTTT,CASTFGTDSTDTQYF
TRBD1,TRBV2,NA,TRBJ1-2,TGTGCCAGCACTGGACAGGGCCCTAACTATGGCTACACCTTC,CASTGQGPNYGYTF
NA,TRBV4-1,NA,TRBJ2-7,TGCGCCAGCAGCACCGGGCTAGCGAGCTCCTACGAGCAGTACTTC,CASSTGLASSYEQYF
TRBD1,TRBV13,NA,TRBJ2-5,TGTGCCAGCAGCCAAGGAGGACAGGGCCAAGAGACCCAGTACTTC,CASSQGGQGQETQYF
NA,TRBV6-1,NA,TRBJ2-7,TGTGCCAGCAAACGGGACAACTCCTACGAGCAGTACTTC,CASKRDNSYEQYF
TRBD2,TRBV15,NA,TRBJ2-2,TGTGCCACCAGCAGGGGCGGAGGTACGGGGGGGATCACCGGGGAGCTGTTTTTT,CATSRGGGTGGITGELFF
TRBD1,TRBV19,NA,TRBJ2-1,TGTGCCAGTAGTATTATGGACAGGGTAGCCTACAATGAGCAGTTCTTC,CASSIMDRVAYNEQFF
TRBD1,TRBV10-1,NA,TRBJ2-5,TGCGCCAGCAGTGAGTACAGGGGGCGAGAGACCCAGTACTTC,CASSEYRGRETQYF
NA,TRBV5-8,once,TRBJ2-2,TGTGCCAGCAGCTTGGGAGTAGGAGGCTCTTCCGGGGAGCTGTTTTTT,CASSLGVGGSSGELFF